This TCR beta chain appears in the sequencing data of a study of T cells in Graves' hyperthyroidism and ophthalmopathy. CDR3 size: 14 residues. V lost 2 bases and J 8 bases, leaving 11 bases between the germline ends. CDR1 and CDR2 (germline): SGHDT, YYEEEE. On this clonotype itself: What it binds is unknown.

General study points: Blood shared most expanded thyroid clonotypes above 0.001.

The TCR beta CDR3 regions underwent amplification using RNA transcripts as the source. The HTBI set primed first-round TCR CDR3 RT-PCR. Via MiXCR, TCRdb re-called the multiplex PCR reads, giving one row per CDR3 protein. The sample records about 700,000 distinct CDR3 sequences, around 13% being singletons. The TCR was taken from a woman between 18 and 29 years old with Graves' hyperthyroidism. What was sequenced was blood. The chain employs TRBV5-6 and TRBJ1-6, with D perhaps matching TRBD1 (6 bases). In nucleotides, the CDR3 is TGTGCCAGCAGCTTCGACAGGAGGGATTCACCCCTCCACTTT. Protein product: CASSFDRRDSPLHF.